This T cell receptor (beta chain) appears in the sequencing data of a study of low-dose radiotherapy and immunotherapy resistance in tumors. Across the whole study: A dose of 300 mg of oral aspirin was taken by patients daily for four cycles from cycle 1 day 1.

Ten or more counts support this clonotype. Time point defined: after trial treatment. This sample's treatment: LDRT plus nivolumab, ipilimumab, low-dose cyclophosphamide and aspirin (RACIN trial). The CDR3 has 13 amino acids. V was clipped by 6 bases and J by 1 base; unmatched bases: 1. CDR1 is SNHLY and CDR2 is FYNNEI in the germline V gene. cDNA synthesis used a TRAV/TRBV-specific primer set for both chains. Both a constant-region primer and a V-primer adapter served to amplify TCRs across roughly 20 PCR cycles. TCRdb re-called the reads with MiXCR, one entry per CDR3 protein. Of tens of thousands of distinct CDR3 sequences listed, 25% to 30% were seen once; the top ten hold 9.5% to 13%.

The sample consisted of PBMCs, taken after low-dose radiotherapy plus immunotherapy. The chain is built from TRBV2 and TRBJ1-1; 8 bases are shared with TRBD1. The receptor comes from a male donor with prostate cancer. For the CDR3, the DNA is TGTGCCAGCAGCAGGGGGCAGAACACTGAAGCTTTCTTT. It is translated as CASSRGQNTEAFF.